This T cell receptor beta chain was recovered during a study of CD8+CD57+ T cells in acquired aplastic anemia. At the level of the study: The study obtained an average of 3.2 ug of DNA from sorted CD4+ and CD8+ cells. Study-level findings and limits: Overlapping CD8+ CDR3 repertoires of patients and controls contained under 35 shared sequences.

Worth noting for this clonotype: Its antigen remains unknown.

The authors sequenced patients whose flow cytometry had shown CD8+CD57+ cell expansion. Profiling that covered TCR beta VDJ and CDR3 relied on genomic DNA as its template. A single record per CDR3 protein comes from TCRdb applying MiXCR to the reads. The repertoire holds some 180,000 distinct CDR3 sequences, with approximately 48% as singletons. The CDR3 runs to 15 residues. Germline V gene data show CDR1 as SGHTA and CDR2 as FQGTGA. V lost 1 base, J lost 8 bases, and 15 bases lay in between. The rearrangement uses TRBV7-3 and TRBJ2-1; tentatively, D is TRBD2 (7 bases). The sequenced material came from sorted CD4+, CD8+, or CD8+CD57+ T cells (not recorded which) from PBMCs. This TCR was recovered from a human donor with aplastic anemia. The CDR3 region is CASSLIQGGGDEQFF. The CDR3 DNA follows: TGTGCCAGCAGCTTAATACAGGGAGGGGGAGATGAGCAGTTCTTC.